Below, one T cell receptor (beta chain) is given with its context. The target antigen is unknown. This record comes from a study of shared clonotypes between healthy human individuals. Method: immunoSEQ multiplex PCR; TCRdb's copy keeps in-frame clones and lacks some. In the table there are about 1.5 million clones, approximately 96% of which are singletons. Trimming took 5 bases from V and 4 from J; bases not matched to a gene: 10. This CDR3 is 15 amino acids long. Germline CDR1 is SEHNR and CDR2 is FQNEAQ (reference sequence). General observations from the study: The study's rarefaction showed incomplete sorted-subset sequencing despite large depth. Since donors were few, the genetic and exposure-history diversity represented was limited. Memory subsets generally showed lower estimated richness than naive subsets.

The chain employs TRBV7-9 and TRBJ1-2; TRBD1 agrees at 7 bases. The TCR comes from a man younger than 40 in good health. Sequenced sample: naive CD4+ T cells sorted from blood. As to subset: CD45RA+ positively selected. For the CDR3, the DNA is TGTGCCAGCAGCCCTACCGGGACAGTTGGCTATGGCTACACCTTC. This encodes CASSPTGTVGYGYTF. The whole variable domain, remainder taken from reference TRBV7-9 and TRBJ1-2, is DTGVSQNPRHKITKRGQNVTFRCDPISEHNRLYWYRQTLGQGPEFLTYFQNEAQLEKSRLLSDRFSAERPKGSFSTLEIQRTEQGDSAMYLCASSPTGTVGYGYTFGSGTRLTVV.